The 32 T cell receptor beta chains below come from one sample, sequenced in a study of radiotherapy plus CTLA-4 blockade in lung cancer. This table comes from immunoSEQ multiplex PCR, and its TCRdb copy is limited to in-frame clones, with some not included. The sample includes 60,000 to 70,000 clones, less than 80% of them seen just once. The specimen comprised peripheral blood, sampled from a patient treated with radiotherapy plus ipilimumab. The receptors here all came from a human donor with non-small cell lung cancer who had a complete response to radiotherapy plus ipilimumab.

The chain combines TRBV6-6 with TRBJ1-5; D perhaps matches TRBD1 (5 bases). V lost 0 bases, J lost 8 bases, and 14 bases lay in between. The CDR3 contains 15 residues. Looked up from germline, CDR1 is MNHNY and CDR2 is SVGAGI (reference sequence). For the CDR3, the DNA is TGTGCCAGCAGTTACTCGGGGACGGTTGGAGAGCCCCAGCATTTT. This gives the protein CASSYSGTVGEPQHF.

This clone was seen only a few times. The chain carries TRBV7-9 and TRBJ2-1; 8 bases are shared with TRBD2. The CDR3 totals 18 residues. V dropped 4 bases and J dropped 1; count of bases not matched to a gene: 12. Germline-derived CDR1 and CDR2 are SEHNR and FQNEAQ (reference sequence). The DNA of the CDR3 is TGTGCCAGCAGCTCACTAGGCGGGGGGTACTCGTCCTACAATGAGCAGTTCTTC. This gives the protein CASSSLGGGYSSYNEQFF.

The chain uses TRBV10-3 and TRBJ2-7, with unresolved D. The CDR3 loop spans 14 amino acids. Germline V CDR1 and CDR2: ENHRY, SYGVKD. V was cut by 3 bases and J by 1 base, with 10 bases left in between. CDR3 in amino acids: CAISDGATSYEQYF. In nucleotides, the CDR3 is TGTGCCATCAGTGACGGAGCCACTTCCTACGAGCAGTACTTC.

CDR3 in DNA: TGTGCCAGCAGCGAAGCGTTCGGCACTGAAGCTTTCTTT. This translates into CASSEAFGTEAFF. The J gene is TRBJ1-1, the V gene TRBV6-5; no clear D gene. CDR1 is MNHEY, CDR2 SVGAGI, per germline. The V end was cut by 6 bases, the J end by 4 bases, with 12 bases between. The CDR3 covers 13 residues.

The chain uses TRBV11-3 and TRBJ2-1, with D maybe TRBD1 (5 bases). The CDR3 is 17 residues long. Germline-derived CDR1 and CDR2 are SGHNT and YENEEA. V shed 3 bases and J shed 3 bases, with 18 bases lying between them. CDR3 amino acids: CASSFLGAEGVYNEQFF. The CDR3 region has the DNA TGTGCCAGCAGCTTCTTAGGGGCCGAAGGGGTCTACAATGAGCAGTTCTTC.

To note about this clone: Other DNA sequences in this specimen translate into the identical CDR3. This CDR3 reads CASSPPGQNTGELFF. CDR3 sequence (DNA): TGTGCCAGCTCACCACCGGGACAGAACACCGGGGAGCTGTTTTTT. The J gene is TRBJ2-2, the V gene TRBV18; tentatively, D is TRBD1 (6 bases). The CDR3 sequence is 15 residues long. V was clipped by 0 bases and J by 1 base, with 6 bases between them. Per the germline V gene, CDR1 is KGHSH and CDR2 is LQKENI. Based on the CDR3 plus reference TRBV18 and TRBJ2-2, the full variable domain is NAGVMQNPRHLVRRRGQEARLRCSPMKGHSHVYWYRQLPEEGLKFMVYLQKENIIDESGMPKERFSAEFPKEGPSILRIQQVVRGDSAAYFCASSPPGQNTGELFFGEGSRLTVL.

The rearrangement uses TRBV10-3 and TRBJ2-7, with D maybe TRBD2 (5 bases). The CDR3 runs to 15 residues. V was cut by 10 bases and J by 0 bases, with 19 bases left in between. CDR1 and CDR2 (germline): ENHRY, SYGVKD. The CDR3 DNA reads TGTGCCACCAAAAATCCCCAGGAGGCCTCCTACGAGCAGTACTTC. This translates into CATKNPQEASYEQYF.

The CDR3 sequence is CASSKQLGSPLHF. Here the CDR3 DNA reads TGTGCCAGCAGCAAGCAATTGGGTTCACCCCTCCACTTT. The chain is built from TRBV21-1 and TRBJ1-6. TRBV21-1 is described as a pseudogene. The CDR3 is 13 amino acids.

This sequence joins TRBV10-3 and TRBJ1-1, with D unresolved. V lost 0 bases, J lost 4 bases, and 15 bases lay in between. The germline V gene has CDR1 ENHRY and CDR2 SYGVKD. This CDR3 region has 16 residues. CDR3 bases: TGTGCCATCAGTGAGTCCGTCGACAAAGAGAGCACTGAAGCTTTCTTT. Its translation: CAISESVDKESTEAFF.

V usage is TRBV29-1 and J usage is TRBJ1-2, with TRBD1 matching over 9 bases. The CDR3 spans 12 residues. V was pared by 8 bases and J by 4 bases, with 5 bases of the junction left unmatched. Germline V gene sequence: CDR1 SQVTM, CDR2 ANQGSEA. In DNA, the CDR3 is TGCAGCCTTCGGACAGGGGCCTATGGCTACACCTTC. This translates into CSLRTGAYGYTF.

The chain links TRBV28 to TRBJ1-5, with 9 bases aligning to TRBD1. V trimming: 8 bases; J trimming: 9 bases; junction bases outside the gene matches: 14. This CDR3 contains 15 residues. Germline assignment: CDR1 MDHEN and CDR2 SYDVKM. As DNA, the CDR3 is TGTGCCAGCGAAATACAGGGGGCAACCTCTGGGCCCCAGCATTTT. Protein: CASEIQGATSGPQHF.

The CDR3, as DNA: TGCGCCAGCAGCGGGGGGGACAGGGTGCCTGGGGCCAACGTCCTGACTTTC. Protein: CASSGGDRVPGANVLTF. The rearrangement links TRBV5-1 to TRBJ2-6, with 9 bases identical to TRBD1. Trimming took 4 bases from V and 2 from J; bases not matched to a gene: 7. Germline V CDR1 and CDR2: SGHRS, YFSETQ. This CDR3 has 17 amino acids.

The DNA for the CDR3 is TGTGCCAGCAGGGGCTTTTCCTACGAGCAGTACTTC. Residues: CASRGFSYEQYF. The chain joins TRBV6-1 to TRBJ2-7; D uncertain. The CDR3 totals 12 residues. V lost 6 bases to trimming and J lost 1 base, with 7 bases between them. Germline lookup yields CDR1 MNHNS and CDR2 SASEGT.

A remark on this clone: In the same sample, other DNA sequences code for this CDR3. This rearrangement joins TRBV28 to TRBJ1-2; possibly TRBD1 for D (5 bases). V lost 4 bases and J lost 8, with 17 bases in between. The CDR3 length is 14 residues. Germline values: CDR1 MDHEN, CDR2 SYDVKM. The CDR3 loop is CASSSGQGLGGYTF. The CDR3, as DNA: TGTGCCAGCAGTTCCGGGCAGGGTTTGGGCGGCTACACCTTC.

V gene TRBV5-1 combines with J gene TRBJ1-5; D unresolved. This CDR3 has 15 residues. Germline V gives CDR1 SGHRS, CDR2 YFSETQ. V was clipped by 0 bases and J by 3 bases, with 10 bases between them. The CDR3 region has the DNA TGCGCCAGCAGCTTGGACGCAGGTTTCAATCAGCCCCAGCATTTT. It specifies CASSLDAGFNQPQHF.

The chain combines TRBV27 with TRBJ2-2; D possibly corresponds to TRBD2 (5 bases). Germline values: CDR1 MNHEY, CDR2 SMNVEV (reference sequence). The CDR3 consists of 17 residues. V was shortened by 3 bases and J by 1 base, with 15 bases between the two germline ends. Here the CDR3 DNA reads TGTGCCAGCAGTTTGTTCGGCGGACTGTGGAACACCGGGGAGCTGTTTTTT. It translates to CASSLFGGLWNTGELFF.

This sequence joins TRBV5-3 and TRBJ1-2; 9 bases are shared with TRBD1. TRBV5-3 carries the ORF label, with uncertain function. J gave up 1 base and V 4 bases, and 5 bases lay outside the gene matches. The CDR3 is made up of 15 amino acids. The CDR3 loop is CARSISTGGNYGYTF. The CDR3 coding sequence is TGTGCCAGAAGCATTTCGACAGGGGGTAACTATGGCTACACCTTC.

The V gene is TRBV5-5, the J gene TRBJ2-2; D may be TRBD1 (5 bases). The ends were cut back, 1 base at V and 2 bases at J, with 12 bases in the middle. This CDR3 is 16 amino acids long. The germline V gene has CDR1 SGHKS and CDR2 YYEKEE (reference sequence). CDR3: CASSLYLQGNTGELFF. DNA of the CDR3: TGTGCCAGCAGCTTGTATCTGCAGGGAAACACCGGGGAGCTGTTTTTT.

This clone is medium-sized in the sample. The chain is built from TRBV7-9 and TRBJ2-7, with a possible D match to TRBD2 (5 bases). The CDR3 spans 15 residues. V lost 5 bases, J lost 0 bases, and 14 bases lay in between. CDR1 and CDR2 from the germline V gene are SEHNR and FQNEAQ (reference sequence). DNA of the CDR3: TGTGCCAGCAGCCAATTGAGGGCCCTCTCCTACGAGCAGTACGTC. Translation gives CASSQLRALSYEQYV.

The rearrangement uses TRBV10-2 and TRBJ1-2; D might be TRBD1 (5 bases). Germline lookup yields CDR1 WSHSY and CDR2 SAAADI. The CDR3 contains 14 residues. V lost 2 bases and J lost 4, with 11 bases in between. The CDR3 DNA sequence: TGCGCCAGCAGTGAGAGGGGAGGGAGCTATGGCTACACCTTC. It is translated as CASSERGGSYGYTF.

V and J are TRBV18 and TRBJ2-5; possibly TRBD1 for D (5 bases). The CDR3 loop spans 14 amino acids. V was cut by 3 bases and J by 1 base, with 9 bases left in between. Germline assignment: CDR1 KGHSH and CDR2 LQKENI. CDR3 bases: TGTGCCAGCTCACCGACAGAAGGCCAAGAGACCCAGTACTTC. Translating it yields CASSPTEGQETQYF.

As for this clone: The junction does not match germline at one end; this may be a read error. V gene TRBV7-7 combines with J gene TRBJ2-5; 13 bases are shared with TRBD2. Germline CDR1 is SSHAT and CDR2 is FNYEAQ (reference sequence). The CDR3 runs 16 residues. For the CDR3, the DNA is TGTGCTAGCAGCCGACAACTAGCGGGGGGGCCTGAGACCCAGTACTTC. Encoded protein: CASSRQLAGGPETQYF.

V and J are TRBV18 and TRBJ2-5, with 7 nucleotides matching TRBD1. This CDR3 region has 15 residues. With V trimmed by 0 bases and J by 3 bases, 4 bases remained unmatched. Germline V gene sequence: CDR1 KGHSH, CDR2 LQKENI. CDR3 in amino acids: CASSPPRGREETQYF. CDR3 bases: TGTGCCAGCTCACCACCAAGGGGGCGGGAAGAGACCCAGTACTTC. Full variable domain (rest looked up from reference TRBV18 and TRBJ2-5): NAGVMQNPRHLVRRRGQEARLRCSPMKGHSHVYWYRQLPEEGLKFMVYLQKENIIDESGMPKERFSAEFPKEGPSILRIQQVVRGDSAAYFCASSPPRGREETQYFGPGTRLLVL.

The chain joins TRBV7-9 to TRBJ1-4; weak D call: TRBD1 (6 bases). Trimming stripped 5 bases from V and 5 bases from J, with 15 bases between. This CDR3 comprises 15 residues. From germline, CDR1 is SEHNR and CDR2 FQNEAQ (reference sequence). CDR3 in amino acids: CASSPRGHGNEKLFF. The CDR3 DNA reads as TGTGCCAGCAGCCCGAGGGGACACGGGAATGAAAAACTGTTTTTT.

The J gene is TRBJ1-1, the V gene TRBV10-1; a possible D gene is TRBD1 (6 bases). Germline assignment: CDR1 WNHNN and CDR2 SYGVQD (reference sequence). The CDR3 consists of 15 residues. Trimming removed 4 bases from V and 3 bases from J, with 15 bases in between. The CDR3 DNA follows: TGCGCCAGCAGTGCCGGTACAGGGTTGTACACTGAAGCTTTCTTT. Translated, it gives CASSAGTGLYTEAFF.

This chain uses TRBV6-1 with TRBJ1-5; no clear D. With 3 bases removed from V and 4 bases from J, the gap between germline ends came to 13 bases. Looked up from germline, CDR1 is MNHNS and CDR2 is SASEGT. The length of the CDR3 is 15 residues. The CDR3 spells CASSDGSIPNQPQHF. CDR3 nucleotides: TGTGCCAGCAGTGACGGCAGCATCCCTAATCAGCCCCAGCATTTT.

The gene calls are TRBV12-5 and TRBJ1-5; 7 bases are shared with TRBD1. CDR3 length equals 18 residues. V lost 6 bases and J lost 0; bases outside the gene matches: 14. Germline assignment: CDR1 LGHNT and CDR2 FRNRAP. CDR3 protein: CASGYRGGTDYSNQPQHF. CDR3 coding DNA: TGTGCTAGTGGCTATCGGGGAGGGACAGATTATAGCAATCAGCCCCAGCATTTT.

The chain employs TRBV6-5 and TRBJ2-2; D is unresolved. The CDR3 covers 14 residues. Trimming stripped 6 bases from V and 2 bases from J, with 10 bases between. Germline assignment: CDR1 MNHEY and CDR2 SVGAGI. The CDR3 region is CASRRDSNTGELFF. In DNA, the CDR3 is TGTGCCAGCAGAAGGGATAGTAACACCGGGGAGCTGTTTTTT.

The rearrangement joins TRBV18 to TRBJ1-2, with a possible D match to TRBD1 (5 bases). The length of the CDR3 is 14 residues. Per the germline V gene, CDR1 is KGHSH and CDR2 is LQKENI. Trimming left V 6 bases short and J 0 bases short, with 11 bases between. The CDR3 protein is CASSLTGANYGYTF. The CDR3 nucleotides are TGTGCCAGCTCCCTAACAGGAGCTAACTATGGCTACACCTTC.

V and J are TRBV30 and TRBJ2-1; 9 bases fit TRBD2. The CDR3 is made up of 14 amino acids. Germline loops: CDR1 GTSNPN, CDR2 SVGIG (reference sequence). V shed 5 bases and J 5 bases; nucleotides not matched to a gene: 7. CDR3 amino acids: CAWGLAGSHNEQFF. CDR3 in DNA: TGTGCCTGGGGTCTAGCGGGGAGCCACAATGAGCAGTTCTTC. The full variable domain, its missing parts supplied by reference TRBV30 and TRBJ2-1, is SQTIHQWPATLVQPVGSPLSLECTVEGTSNPNLYWYRQAAGRGLQLLFYSVGIGQISSEVPQNLSASRPQDRQFILSSKKLLLSDSGFYLCAWGLAGSHNEQFFGPGTRLTVL.

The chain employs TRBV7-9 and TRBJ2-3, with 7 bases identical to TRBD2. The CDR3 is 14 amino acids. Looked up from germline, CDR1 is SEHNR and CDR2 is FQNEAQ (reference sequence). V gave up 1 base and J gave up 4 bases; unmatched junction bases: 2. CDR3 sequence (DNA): TGTGCCAGCAGCTTAGGCGGGGGAGCAGATACGCAGTATTTT. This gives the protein CASSLGGGADTQYF. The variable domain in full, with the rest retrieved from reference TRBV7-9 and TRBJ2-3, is DTGVSQNPRHKITKRGQNVTFRCDPISEHNRLYWYRQTLGQGPEFLTYFQNEAQLEKSRLLSDRFSAERPKGSFSTLEIQRTEQGDSAMYLCASSLGGGADTQYFGPGTRLTVL.

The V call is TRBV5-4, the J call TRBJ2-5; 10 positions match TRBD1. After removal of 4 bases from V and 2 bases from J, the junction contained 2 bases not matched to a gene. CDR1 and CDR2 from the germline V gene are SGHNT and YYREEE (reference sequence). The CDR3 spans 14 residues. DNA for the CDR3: TGTGCCAGCAGCCGGGACAGGGGACAAGAGACCCAGTACTTC. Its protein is CASSRDRGQETQYF.